This T cell receptor beta chain was documented in a study of STAT5B mutations in CD4+ large granular lymphocyte leukemia. Overall study: Among healthy donors, a particular HLA allele went with more CDR3 'QG' motifs.

The repertoire was sequenced with immunoSEQ multiplex PCR; TCRdb's copy has only in-frame clones and lacks some. Here the sample spans fewer than 40,000 clones, around 66% being singletons. In regard to this clone: Its specificity is unknown.

The length of the CDR3 is 15 residues. The V gene's germline CDR1 is SNHLY and CDR2 FYNNEI. Trimming took off 5 bases at V and 5 bases at J, with 15 bases between the two ends. The study, taken as a whole, reports: Patient CD4-sorted repertoires looked more clonal than healthy CD4+ repertoires, even without putative leukemic clones. Main leukemic clonotypes were patient-specific, but 25% appeared at low frequency elsewhere.

Sequencing was performed on CD4+ T cells from blood buffy coats. The rearrangement uses TRBV2 and TRBJ2-2; D may be TRBD1 or TRBD2 (7 bases each). The receptor was isolated from a human donor in good health. The CDR3 sequence: CASSQGGQSTGELFF. The CDR3 DNA sequence: TGTGCCAGCAGTCAGGGGGGGCAGAGTACCGGGGAGCTGTTTTTT.